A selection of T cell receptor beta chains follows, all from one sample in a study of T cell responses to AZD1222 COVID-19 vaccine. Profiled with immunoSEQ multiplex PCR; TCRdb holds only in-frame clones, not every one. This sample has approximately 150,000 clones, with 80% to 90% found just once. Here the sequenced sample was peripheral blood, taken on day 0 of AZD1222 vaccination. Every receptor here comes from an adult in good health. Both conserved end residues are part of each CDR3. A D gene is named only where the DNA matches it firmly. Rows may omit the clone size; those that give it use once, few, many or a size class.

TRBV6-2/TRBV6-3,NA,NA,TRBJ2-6,CASSYGSGVANVLTF,TGTGCCAGCAGTTACGGGTCAGGGGTGGCCAACGTCCTGACTTTC
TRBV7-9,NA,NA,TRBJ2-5,CASSLNGLEGETQYF,TGTGCCAGCAGCTTAAATGGACTGGAGGGAGAGACCCAGTACTTC
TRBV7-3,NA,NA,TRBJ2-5,CASSRGQGETQYF,TGTGCCAGCAGCCGAGGACAAGGAGAGACCCAGTACTTC
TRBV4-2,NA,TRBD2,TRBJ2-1,CASSQDRSSGSPGEQFF,TGTGCCAGCAGCCAAGATCGTTCTAGCGGGAGTCCCGGTGAGCAGTTCTTC
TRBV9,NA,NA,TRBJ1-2,CASSVGTGYGYTF,TGTGCCAGCAGCGTCGGGACGGGTTATGGCTACACCTTC
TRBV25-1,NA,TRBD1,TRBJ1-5,CASSGTGGNQPQHF,TGTGCCAGCAGCGGGACAGGGGGCAATCAGCCCCAGCATTTT
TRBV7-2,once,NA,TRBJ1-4,CASSRSTTNEKLFF,TGTGCCAGCAGCCGCAGCACGACTAATGAAAAACTGTTTTTT
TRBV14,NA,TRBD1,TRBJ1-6,CASSRGQFYSPLHF,TGTGCCAGCAGCCGGGGACAGTTCTATTCACCCCTCCACTTT
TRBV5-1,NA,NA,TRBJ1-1,CASSQAAGRGMNTEAFF,TGCGCCAGCAGCCAAGCAGCTGGGAGGGGAATGAACACTGAAGCTTTCTTT
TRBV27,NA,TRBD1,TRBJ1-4,CASSHGGTGLQKLFF,TGTGCCAGCAGTCACGGGGGGACAGGGCTGCAAAAACTGTTTTTT
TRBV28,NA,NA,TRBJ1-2,CASSLGGSYSYTF,TGTGCCAGCAGTTTGGGGGGTTCCTATAGCTACACCTTC
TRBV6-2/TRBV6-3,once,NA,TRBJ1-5,CASSYYQDQHF,TGTGCCAGCAGTTATTATCAGGACCAGCATTTT
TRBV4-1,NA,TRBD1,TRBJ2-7,CASSQVDRVSYEQYF,TGCGCCAGCAGCCAAGTGGACAGGGTCTCCTACGAGCAGTACTTC
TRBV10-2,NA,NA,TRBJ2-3,CASSEVGLNTDTQYF,TGCGCCAGCAGTGAGGTAGGACTGAACACAGATACGCAGTATTTT
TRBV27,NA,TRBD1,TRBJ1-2,CASSRTGLGGYTF,TGTGCCAGCAGTCGGACAGGGCTAGGGGGCTACACCTTC
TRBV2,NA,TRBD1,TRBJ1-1,CASSLDREVEAFF,TGTGCCAGCAGCCTAGACAGGGAGGTAGAAGCTTTCTTT
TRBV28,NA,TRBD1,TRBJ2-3,CASNYLGQGATDTQYF,TGTGCCAGCAATTACCTCGGCCAGGGGGCTACAGATACGCAGTATTTT
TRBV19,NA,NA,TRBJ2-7,CASSIAGPHTFDEQYF,TGTGCCAGTAGTATAGCGGGCCCCCATACTTTTGACGAGCAGTACTTC
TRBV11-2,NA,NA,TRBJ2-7,CASSSADSHSYEQYF,TGTGCCAGCAGCTCTGCGGACTCCCACTCCTACGAGCAGTACTTC
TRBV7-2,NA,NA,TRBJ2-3,CASSLRWGGIGTDTQYF,TGTGCCAGCAGCTTACGTTGGGGCGGGATAGGCACAGATACGCAGTATTTT
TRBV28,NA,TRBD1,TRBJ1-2,CASTRQGRNYGYTF,TGTGCCAGCACAAGACAGGGGAGAAACTATGGCTACACCTTC
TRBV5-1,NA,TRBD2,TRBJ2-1,CASSLVAGGSNEQFF,TGCGCCAGCAGCTTGGTGGCGGGAGGGAGCAATGAGCAGTTCTTC
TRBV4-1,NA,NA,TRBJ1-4,CASSHLLPGGEKLFF,TGCGCCAGCAGCCACCTTCTTCCAGGAGGTGAAAAACTGTTTTTT
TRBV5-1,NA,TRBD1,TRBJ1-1,CASSLEGQGDTEAFF,TGCGCCAGCAGCTTGGAGGGACAGGGCGACACTGAAGCTTTCTTT
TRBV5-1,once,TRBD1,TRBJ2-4,CASSLAGDRGNIQYF,TGCGCCAGCAGCTTGGCCGGAGACAGGGGTAACATTCAGTACTTC
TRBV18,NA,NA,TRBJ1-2,CASSPIPAEVGYGYTF,TGTGCCAGCTCACCAATCCCCGCCGAGGTCGGCTATGGCTACACCTTC
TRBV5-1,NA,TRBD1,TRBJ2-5,CASSLPTGVGQETQYF,TGCGCCAGCAGCTTGCCGACAGGGGTGGGCCAAGAGACCCAGTACTTC
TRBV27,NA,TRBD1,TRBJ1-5,CASRDRGVSNQPQHF,TGTGCCAGCAGGGACAGGGGGGTGAGTAATCAGCCCCAGCATTTT